Given below is one T cell receptor beta chain in context. The antigen is undetermined. This sample was included in a study of T cell responses to AZD1222 COVID-19 vaccine. Study-level background: Second-dose schedules of about 4 or about 12 weeks were combined. General observations from the study: Baseline seropositivity occurred in only six AZD1222 recipients. Rises in breadth and depth of Spike-specific TCRs came after two AZD1222 doses.

The data were produced by immunoSEQ multiplex PCR, yet TCRdb's version contains in-frame clones alone and is incomplete. The sample lists roughly 100,000 clones, approximately 90% seen once, with around 9.1% in the top ten. This CDR3 has 15 amino acids. V dropped 5 bases and J dropped 3; count of bases not matched to a gene: 8. CDR1 and CDR2 from the germline V gene are SGHVS and FNYEAQ. The V call is TRBV7-6, the J call TRBJ1-2; 8 positions agree with TRBD1. This sample comprised peripheral blood, obtained on day 0 of AZD1222 vaccination. The clonotype comes from an adult in good health. In nucleotides, the CDR3 is TGTGCCAGCAGCCCCGGACAGGGAAGGGACTATGGCTACACCTTC. Protein product: CASSPGQGRDYGYTF.